The clone carrying this TCR beta chain was picked up many times. Its matching antigen is unknown. TCRdb's copy holds only in-frame clones and misses some; the assay was immunoSEQ multiplex PCR. This repertoire holds tens of thousands of clones, and none appear only once. This entry is derived from a study of T cells after posttransplantation cyclophosphamide. Study-wide points: After PTCy, TRB diversity resembled that of CNI/methotrexate controls.

Germline assignment: CDR1 SGHAT and CDR2 FQNNGV. The V end was cut by 3 bases, the J end by 7 bases, with 7 bases between. The CDR3 loop spans 12 amino acids. Treatment was busulfan-fludarabine conditioning, a marrow graft, and cyclophosphamide on days +3 and +4. The rearrangement links TRBV11-2 to TRBJ2-1; D gene ambiguous. This TCR came from a male patient under 35 who received an allogeneic stem cell transplant from a related donor, was CMV-positive, and had no GVHD. The graft donor may account for some of the T cells. Source: PBMCs, taken after allogeneic stem cell transplant with posttransplant cyclophosphamide. CDR3 sequence reads: CASSFSWNEQFF. CDR3 sequence (DNA): TGTGCCAGCAGCTTCAGTTGGAATGAGCAGTTCTTC.